The 10 T cell receptor beta chains below were found in one sample sequenced in a study of T cells in Graves' hyperthyroidism and ophthalmopathy. The TCR beta CDR3 regions underwent amplification using RNA transcripts as the source. First-round RT-PCR of the TCR CDR3 relied on the HTBI primer set. TCRdb analysed the multiplex PCR reads with MiXCR anew, one entry per CDR3 protein. Of 490,000 or so distinct CDR3 sequences listed, 46% are singletons. Sequences were obtained from peripheral blood or thyroid tissue (not recorded which). These receptors were collected from an adult woman with Graves' disease, either hyperthyroidism or ophthalmopathy (not recorded which).

The rearrangement uses TRBV7-2 and TRBJ2-5; unclear D gene. The J call may be in error: the DNA end matches TRBJ2-7 better. The CDR3 spans 13 residues. CDR1 and CDR2 from the germline V gene are SGHTA and FQGNSA. CDR3 sequence: CASRSLVSYEQYF. CDR3 DNA: TGTGCCAGCAGGTCATTGGTTTCCTACGAGCAGTACTTC.

This clonotype came up many times. The CDR3 region has the DNA TGTGCCAGCAGTGAAGCCGGCCCCCGGGAGACCCAGTACTTC. Encoded protein: CASSEAGPRETQYF. V is TRBV2 and J is TRBJ2-5; no definite D call. The germline CDR1 and CDR2 sequences are SNHLY and FYNNEI. Trimming removed 0 bases at V and 5 bases at J, with 10 bases between. The CDR3 sequence is 14 residues long.

The chain recombines TRBV4-1 with TRBJ1-4; 7 bases are a match to TRBD1. The CDR3 spans 14 residues. Germline V gene sequence: CDR1 MGHRA, CDR2 YSYEKL. V dropped 3 bases and J dropped 8; count of bases not matched to a gene: 6. Written as DNA, the CDR3 is TGCGCCAGCAGCCAGGGCCCGGGACAGGAAAAACTGTTTTTT. This codes for CASSQGPGQEKLFF.

The chain recombines TRBV7-2 with TRBJ2-2; possible D gene TRBD1, 6 bases. This CDR3 contains 17 residues. V was cut by 5 bases and J by 1 base, with 17 bases left in between. Germline V CDR1 and CDR2: SGHTA, FQGNSA. DNA for the CDR3: TGTGCCAGCAGCCCCATAACAGGGACACTGAACACCGGGGAGCTGTTTTTT. Translation: CASSPITGTLNTGELFF.

Ten or more counts support this clonotype. The chain has TRBV6-1 and TRBJ1-5; 11 nucleotides line up with TRBD1. Germline V gives CDR1 MNHNS, CDR2 SASEGT. This CDR3 region has 15 residues. J was trimmed by 5 bases and V by 7 bases; bases with no gene match: 7. The DNA of the CDR3 is TGTGCCAGCATGCGGACAGGGGGCAGGGATCAGCCCCAGCATTTT. Translation gives CASMRTGGRDQPQHF.

The V and J genes are TRBV2 and TRBJ1-2; no clear D gene. Trimming removed 7 bases at V and 1 base at J, with 4 bases between. The germline CDR1 and CDR2 sequences are SNHLY and FYNNEI. The CDR3 totals 11 residues. This CDR3 is CASNVNYGYTF. In DNA, the CDR3 is TGTGCCAGCAATGTTAACTATGGCTACACCTTC.

This clonotype was picked up a small number of times. The V and J genes are TRBV10-3 and TRBJ2-5, with D unclear. The CDR3 consists of 11 residues. Per the germline V gene, CDR1 is ENHRY and CDR2 is SYGVKD. The CDR3 reads CAKDLGETQYF. CDR3 nucleotides: TGTGCTAAGGACCTCGGGGAGACCCAGTACTTC.

The rearrangement links TRBV29-1 to TRBJ1-1; 7 bases line up with TRBD1. The CDR3 has 13 residues. Germline CDR1 is SQVTM and CDR2 is ANQGSEA. V lost 6 bases and J lost 5; bases outside the gene matches: 9. The CDR3 region is CSVMTGTDTEAFF. CDR3 DNA: TGCAGCGTCATGACAGGGACGGATACTGAAGCTTTCTTT.

The chain employs TRBV7-2 and TRBJ1-1; unclear D gene. V shed 5 bases and J shed 5 bases, with 9 bases lying between them. The CDR3 is made up of 12 amino acids. Germline assignment: CDR1 SGHTA and CDR2 FQGNSA. In DNA form, the CDR3 reads TGTGCCAGCAGCCAGACGGGAACTGAAGCTTTCTTT. Translated, it gives CASSQTGTEAFF.

This clonotype occurred a few times. This chain uses TRBV7-2 with TRBJ2-5, with 8 bases fitting TRBD2. V shed 4 bases and J 5 bases; nucleotides not matched to a gene: 6. CDR1 is SGHTA, CDR2 FQGNSA, per germline. This CDR3 region has 14 residues. The CDR3: CASSWKTSVETQYF. CDR3 DNA sequence: TGTGCCAGCAGCTGGAAGACTAGCGTGGAGACCCAGTACTTC.